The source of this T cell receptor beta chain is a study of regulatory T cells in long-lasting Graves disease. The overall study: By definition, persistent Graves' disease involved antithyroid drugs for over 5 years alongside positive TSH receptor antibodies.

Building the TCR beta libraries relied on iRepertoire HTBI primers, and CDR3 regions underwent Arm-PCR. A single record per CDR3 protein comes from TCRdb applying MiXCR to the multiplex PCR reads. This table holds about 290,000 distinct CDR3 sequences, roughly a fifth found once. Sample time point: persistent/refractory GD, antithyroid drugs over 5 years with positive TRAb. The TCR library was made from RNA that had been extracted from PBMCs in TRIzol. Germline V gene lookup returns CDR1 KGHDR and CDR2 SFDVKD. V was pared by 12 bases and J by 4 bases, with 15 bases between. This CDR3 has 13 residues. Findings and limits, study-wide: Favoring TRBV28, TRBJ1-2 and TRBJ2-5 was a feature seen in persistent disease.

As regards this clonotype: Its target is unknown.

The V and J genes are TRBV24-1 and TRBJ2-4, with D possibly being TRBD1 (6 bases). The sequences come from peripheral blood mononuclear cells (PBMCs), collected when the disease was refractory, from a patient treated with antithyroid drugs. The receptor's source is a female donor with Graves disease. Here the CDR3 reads CAPRQALKNIQYF. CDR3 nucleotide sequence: TGTGCCCCGAGACAGGCCCTGAAAAACATTCAGTACTTC.